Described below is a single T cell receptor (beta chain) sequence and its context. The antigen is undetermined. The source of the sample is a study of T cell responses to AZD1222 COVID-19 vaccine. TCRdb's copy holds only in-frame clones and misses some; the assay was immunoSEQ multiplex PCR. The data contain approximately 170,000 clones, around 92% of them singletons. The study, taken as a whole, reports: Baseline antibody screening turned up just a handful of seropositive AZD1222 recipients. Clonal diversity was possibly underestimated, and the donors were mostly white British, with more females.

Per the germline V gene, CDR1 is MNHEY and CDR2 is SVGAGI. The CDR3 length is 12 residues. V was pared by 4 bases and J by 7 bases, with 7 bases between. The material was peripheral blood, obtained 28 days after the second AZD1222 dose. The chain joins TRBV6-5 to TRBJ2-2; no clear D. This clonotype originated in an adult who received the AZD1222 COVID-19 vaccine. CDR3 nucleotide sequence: TGTGCCAGCAGTTCAGACAACGGGGAGCTGTTTTTT. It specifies CASSSDNGELFF.